Sequencing of this TCR beta chain was carried out in a study of blood T cells in healthy people across ages. J gave up 0 bases and V 6 bases, and 11 bases lay outside the gene matches. The CDR3 has 16 residues. With a J-beta primer mix and a sample-barcoded 5' primer, a second PCR ran 7 to 11 cycles. Via MiXCR, TCRdb re-called the 5' RACE reads, giving one row per CDR3 protein. The sample lists 550,000 to 750,000 distinct CDR3 sequences, around 20% occurring once. V is TRBV12-3 or TRBV12-4 and J is TRBJ2-7, with 7 bases lining up with TRBD1. Sample: blood. The TCR comes from a man aged 70-80 years in good health. For the CDR3, the DNA is TGTGCCAGCAGCCCACCGGGACAGATGAACTCCTACGAGCAGTACTTC. It yields the protein CASSPPGQMNSYEQYF.